These 5 T cell receptor beta chains came from one sample sequenced in a study of CXCR3-negative and CXCR3-positive naive CD8 T cells. Through 5' RACE with UMI labels, the TRB cDNA libraries were prepared. Reanalyzing the 5' RACE reads, TCRdb keeps one entry per CDR3 protein, without DNA. The listing contains roughly 71,000 distinct CDR3 sequences. The sample taken for sequencing was naive CXCR3- CD8+ T cells from blood. Documented subset: CD45RO-CCR7+CD27+CD95- naive CD8+ T cells lacking CXCR3 (TNR3-). The receptor set was obtained from a human donor in good health. Some clones in this sample may be carry-over from other donors' samples.

The gene calls are TRBV5-5 and TRBJ1-1. The CDR3 loop spans 14 amino acids. Germline V gives CDR1 SGHKS, CDR2 YYEKEE (reference sequence). The CDR3 region is CASSLRPGSTEAFF. The full variable domain, completed using reference TRBV5-5 and TRBJ1-1, is DAGVTQSPTHLIKTRGQQVTLRCSPISGHKSVSWYQQVLGQGPQFIFQYYEKEERGRGNFPDRFSARQFPNYSSELNVNALLLGDSALYLCASSLRPGSTEAFFGQGTRLTVV.

The CDR3 reads CSVKWGTGNTIYF. The chain combines TRBV29-1 with TRBJ1-3; TCRdb proposes TRBD1, but this gene call is untestable without DNA. There are 13 residues in the CDR3. Per germline, CDR1 SQVTM and CDR2 ANQGSEA. The variable domain in full, with the rest retrieved from reference TRBV29-1 and TRBJ1-3, is SAVISQKPSRDICQRGTSLTIQCQVDSQVTMMFWYRQQPGQSLTLIATANQGSEATYESGFVIDKFPISRPNLTFSTLTVSNMSPEDSSIYLCSVKWGTGNTIYFGEGSWLTVV.

V gene TRBV7-2 combines with J gene TRBJ2-7; the TCRdb call, TRBD2, lacks DNA for checking. Per germline, CDR1 SGHTA and CDR2 FQGNSA. The length of the CDR3 is 12 residues. The CDR3 reads CASSSLGGEQYF.

V and J are TRBV19 and TRBJ1-4. The germline CDR1 and CDR2 sequences are LNHDA and SQIVND (reference sequence). This CDR3 region has 15 residues. CDR3 sequence reads: CASMPSTGVNEKLFF.

The chain recombines TRBV12-3 or TRBV12-4 with TRBJ2-5; TCRdb selects TRBD1, and the lack of DNA leaves this call unchecked. There are 17 residues in the CDR3. Here the CDR3 reads CASSLGPGRLLQETQYF.